The 7 T cell receptor beta chains reported below all come from one sample, sequenced in a study of T-cell reconstitution after alpha-beta-depleted transplantation in children (dated by TCRdb to the mid-2010s). Library creation used PCR. The instrument was an Illumina HiSeq 2500. To normalize quantification of the TCRbeta repertoire, the TCR libraries were built with molecular barcoding that relied on unique molecular identifiers. TCRdb trimmed the raw reads at Q25, called clones with MiXCR and kept productive beta chains. CDR3 protein duplicates are merged, each entry listing the most common genes and DNA. The sample includes 150,000 to 250,000 distinct CDR3 sequences, with roughly 15% observed a single time. Approximately 13% of the sample is held by the ten biggest clonotypes. Sequences were derived from PBMCs from the stem cell graft donor, sampled from the stem cell graft. The source of these receptors is a human donor who donated a stem cell graft to a child with acute lymphoblastic leukemia.

This clonotype was observed a few times. The chain carries TRBV7-8 and TRBJ2-3; 10 nucleotides line up with TRBD2. There are 16 residues in the CDR3. The V gene end was trimmed by 1 base and the J gene end by 4 bases; junction bases not matched to a gene: 5. Germline V gene lookup returns CDR1 SGHVS and CDR2 FQNEAQ. CDR3 sequence reads: CASSLVRSGRADTQYF. The CDR3 DNA reads TGTGCCAGCAGCTTAGTGAGGAGCGGGAGGGCAGATACGCAGTATTTT.

The sample holds many counts of this clonotype. The chain recombines TRBV5-1 with TRBJ1-5, with D possibly TRBD1 on 5 matching bases. CDR1 is SGHRS, CDR2 YFSETQ, per germline. The CDR3 runs to 14 residues. The V end lost 4 bases, the J end lost 6 bases, and 14 bases lay between the germline ends. The CDR3 DNA sequence: TGCGCCAGCAGCCCATTACCAGGGCTTCAGCCCCAGCATTTT. Protein: CASSPLPGLQPQHF.

V gene TRBV7-2 combines with J gene TRBJ1-2; TRBD1 is a possible D gene (5 bases). This CDR3 has 14 amino acids. V was cut by 1 base and J by 4 bases, with 10 bases left in between. Germline CDR1 reads SGHTA; CDR2 reads FQGNSA. The chain's CDR3 is CASSLEGTSYGYTF. In DNA form, the CDR3 reads TGTGCCAGCAGCTTAGAAGGGACGAGCTATGGCTACACCTTC.

This clonotype was detected only once. The chain is built from TRBV7-2 and TRBJ2-1; D ambiguous. The V end was cut by 5 bases, the J end by 7 bases, with 18 bases between. The CDR3 totals 15 residues. Per the germline V gene, CDR1 is SGHTA and CDR2 is FQGNSA. For the CDR3, the DNA is TGTGCCAGCAGCATACTACTGCCTCGCTCAAATGAGCAGTTCTTC. This codes for CASSILLPRSNEQFF.

In its sample, this clonotype was seen many times. The chain uses TRBV11-2 and TRBJ2-1; D remains unclear. The germline V gene has CDR1 SGHAT and CDR2 FQNNGV. CDR3 size: 14 residues. Trimming took 5 bases from V and 6 from J, leaving 14 bases between them. CDR3 region: CASSPNGRSNEQFF. CDR3 nucleotide sequence: TGTGCCAGCAGCCCGAATGGGCGCTCCAATGAGCAGTTCTTC.

This clonotype has ten or more counts. The rearrangement links TRBV11-2 to TRBJ1-1; the D gene is possibly TRBD1 (5 bases). Germline-derived CDR1 and CDR2 are SGHAT and FQNNGV. Trimming shortened V by 0 bases and J by 4 bases, and 18 bases separated the two germline ends. The CDR3 is made up of 17 amino acids. In DNA, the CDR3 is TGTGCCAGCAGCTTAGATACCGGGACGGGATGGGGCACTGAAGCTTTCTTT. Translating it yields CASSLDTGTGWGTEAFF.

The chain recombines TRBV4-1 with TRBJ2-7, with TRBD2 as a possible D gene (6 bases). Germline V lookup: CDR1 MGHRA, CDR2 YSYEKL. Trimming removed 3 bases at V and 6 bases at J, with 9 bases between. This CDR3 region has 12 residues. In nucleotides, the CDR3 is TGCGCCAGCAGCCAGACCGGGAGCGAGCAGTACTTC. Amino acids: CASSQTGSEQYF.